The 21 T cell receptor beta chains below come from one sample, sequenced in a study of T cell responses to AZD1222 COVID-19 vaccine. Assay: immunoSEQ multiplex PCR; the TCRdb copy retains only in-frame clones and omits some. The table lists approximately 160,000 clones, about nine tenths of them singletons. The material was peripheral blood, obtained on day 0 of AZD1222 vaccination. The receptors derive from an adult in good health.

With respect to this clone: At the DNA level, this CDR3 is encoded by other sequences in the same sample as well. This rearrangement joins TRBV30 to TRBJ1-3; unclear D gene. CDR3 length: 13 residues. CDR1 is GTSNPN and CDR2 is SVGIG in the germline V gene (reference sequence). Deletions cut 4 bases from V and 3 bases from J, with 10 bases between. The CDR3 protein is CAWTLGRGNTIYF. The DNA for the CDR3 is TGTGCCTGGACTTTAGGGCGTGGAAACACCATATATTTT.

The gene calls are TRBV5-1 and TRBJ2-2; D is unresolved. CDR1 is SGHRS and CDR2 is YFSETQ in the germline V gene. The CDR3 extends over 13 amino acids. V lost 2 bases to trimming and J lost 5 bases, with 7 bases between them. The DNA of the CDR3 is TGCGCCAGCAGCTTTGGTGATACCGGGGAGCTGTTTTTT. As protein: CASSFGDTGELFF.

The chain combines TRBV30 with TRBJ1-5; TRBD1 matches at 8 bases. The CDR3 spans 15 residues. With V trimmed by 1 base and J by 7 bases, 9 bases remained unmatched. CDR1 and CDR2 (germline): GTSNPN, SVGIG (reference sequence). CDR3 DNA: TGTGCCTGGAGTGATGACAGGGGACGTGGACAGCCCCAGCATTTT. Its translation: CAWSDDRGRGQPQHF.

The DNA for the CDR3 is TGTGCCAGCAGCCGGGACGAAATCGCCAAAAACATTCAGTACTTC. Its translation is CASSRDEIAKNIQYF. The chain couples TRBV2 to TRBJ2-4, with D possibly called TRBD1 or TRBD2 (5 bases each). Per germline, CDR1 SNHLY and CDR2 FYNNEI. This CDR3 is 15 amino acids long. V was cut by 6 bases and J by 1 base, with 13 bases left in between.

The CDR3 spells CASSELAGVYNEQFF. The CDR3 DNA sequence: TGTGCCAGCAGTGAATTAGCGGGAGTTTACAATGAGCAGTTCTTC. This sequence joins TRBV6-4 and TRBJ2-1; 9 nucleotides agree with TRBD2. The CDR3 runs 15 residues. V dropped 3 bases and J dropped 4; count of bases not matched to a gene: 4. Germline V gene lookup returns CDR1 MRHNA and CDR2 SNTAGT.

The V gene is TRBV6-6, the J gene TRBJ1-2; a weak D match, TRBD1 (6 bases). V was cut by 10 bases and J by 4 bases, with 16 bases left in between. Looked up from germline, CDR1 is MNHNY and CDR2 is SVGAGI (reference sequence). The CDR3 consists of 13 residues. The CDR3 DNA reads TGTGCCACCCAGATTTTGGGGGCCTATGGCTACACCTTC. This gives the protein CATQILGAYGYTF.

The genes are TRBV10-3 and TRBJ2-7, with D tentatively TRBD1 or TRBD2 (5 bases each). V was shortened by 10 bases and J by 5 bases, with 21 bases between the two germline ends. Per the germline V gene, CDR1 is ENHRY and CDR2 is SYGVKD. The CDR3 covers 14 residues. The DNA of the CDR3 is TGTGCCAGTGGGACGGCCCCATCCCGCAACGAGCAGTACTTC. Protein sequence: CASGTAPSRNEQYF.

This clone occurred a few times. The chain uses TRBV2 and TRBJ1-2; no reliable D call. V lost 5 bases and J 2 bases, leaving 6 bases between the germline ends. The germline V gene encodes CDR1 SNHLY and CDR2 FYNNEI. The CDR3 contains 12 residues. In DNA form, the CDR3 reads TGTGCCAGCAGTCCCGAGAACTATGGCTACACCTTC. It codes for CASSPENYGYTF.

The rearrangement uses TRBV28 and TRBJ1-5; a weak D match, TRBD1 (6 bases). This CDR3 is built from 18 residues. CDR1 is MDHEN, CDR2 SYDVKM, per germline. Trimming took off 4 bases at V and 4 bases at J, with 23 bases between the two ends. For the CDR3, the DNA is TGTGCCAGCAGTTCGGGGGGGGCCGGTTGGACCCTAAATCAGCCCCAGCATTTT. This translates into CASSSGGAGWTLNQPQHF. The full variable domain, with the rest looked up from reference TRBV28 and TRBJ1-5, is DVKVTQSSRYLVKRTGEKVFLECVQDMDHENMFWYRQDPGLGLRLIYFSYDVKMKEKGDIPEGYSVSREKKERFSLILESASTNQTSMYLCASSSGGAGWTLNQPQHFGDGTRLSIL.

In this sample, this clone turned up once. The chain recombines TRBV6-5 with TRBJ2-2; D is possibly TRBD1 or TRBD2 (6 bases each). The CDR3 runs 16 residues. Between the trimmed V and J ends, which lost 2 bases and 5 bases, there was a span of 15 bases. The germline gives CDR1 MNHEY, CDR2 SVGAGI. CDR3 in DNA: TGTGCCAGCAGTTACCACCGGGGGCCCTCGACCGGGGAGCTGTTTTTT. Translated: CASSYHRGPSTGELFF.

CDR3 amino acids: CASSDLRGGTNEKLFF. The CDR3 DNA reads TGTGCCAGTAGTGACCTGAGAGGGGGAACTAATGAAAAACTGTTTTTT. The J gene is TRBJ1-4, the V gene TRBV19, with D maybe TRBD1 (6 bases). Trimming shortened V by 5 bases and J by 1 base, and 14 bases separated the two germline ends. This CDR3 is built from 16 residues. The V gene's germline CDR1 is LNHDA and CDR2 SQIVND (reference sequence).

This clone is medium-sized in the sample. The J gene is TRBJ1-1, the V gene TRBV4-1; perhaps TRBD1 as D (6 bases). V dropped 5 bases and J dropped 6 bases, with 16 bases sitting between them. The CDR3 is 14 amino acids. CDR1 is MGHRA, CDR2 YSYEKL, per germline. CDR3 residues: CASSTRTEGAEAFF. The CDR3 nucleotides are TGCGCCAGCAGCACCCGGACAGAAGGGGCTGAAGCTTTCTTT.

V gene TRBV28 combines with J gene TRBJ1-1; TRBD1 might be the D (6 bases). Looked up from germline, CDR1 is MDHEN and CDR2 is SYDVKM. The CDR3 length is 13 residues. Trimming left V 7 bases short and J 2 bases short, with 11 bases between. The CDR3 DNA reads as TGTGCCAGCACCGCAGGGGTAAACACTGAAGCTTTCTTT. Protein sequence: CASTAGVNTEAFF.

The J gene is TRBJ2-7, the V gene TRBV7-2; a weak D match, TRBD1 (6 bases). This CDR3 region has 14 residues. CDR1 is SGHTA, CDR2 FQGNSA, per germline. Trimming took off 3 bases at V and 7 bases at J, with 16 bases between the two ends. The CDR3 loop reads CASSLRSGVMEQYF. In DNA form, the CDR3 reads TGTGCCAGCAGCTTGCGGTCAGGGGTTATGGAGCAGTACTTC.

The CDR3 spells CARGAGYNSPLHF. The CDR3 coding sequence is TGTGCCAGGGGGGCCGGCTATAATTCACCCCTCCACTTT. The chain is built from TRBV2 and TRBJ1-6; tentatively, D is TRBD1 (6 bases). Germline V gene lookup returns CDR1 SNHLY and CDR2 FYNNEI. Trimming left V 9 bases short and J 3 bases short, with 9 bases between. The CDR3 contains 13 residues.

This chain uses TRBV10-1 with TRBJ1-2; D remains unclear. CDR1 and CDR2 (germline): WNHNN, SYGVQD (reference sequence). The CDR3 spans 14 residues. Trimming took 3 bases from V and 4 from J, leaving 12 bases between them. In nucleotides, the CDR3 is TGCGCCAGCAGTGATTCATTCGTTGTCTATGGCTACACCTTC. This encodes CASSDSFVVYGYTF.

J is TRBJ2-7 and V is TRBV19, with 9 bases identical to TRBD2. After removal of 8 bases from V and 0 bases from J, the junction contained 11 bases not matched to a gene. Germline V gene data show CDR1 as LNHDA and CDR2 as SQIVND (reference sequence). The CDR3 is made up of 16 amino acids. The CDR3 here is CASADPAGGPSYEQYF. CDR3 DNA sequence: TGTGCCAGTGCCGACCCCGCGGGAGGGCCCTCCTACGAGCAGTACTTC.

This clone showed up just once. The chain combines TRBV4-1 with TRBJ1-5; D gene uncertain. CDR1 is MGHRA, CDR2 YSYEKL, per germline. The CDR3 runs 14 residues. V dropped 0 bases and J dropped 5 bases, with 8 bases sitting between them. This CDR3 is CASSQDLRDQPQHF. The CDR3 DNA reads TGCGCCAGCAGCCAAGATCTAAGGGATCAGCCCCAGCATTTT.

The gene calls are TRBV5-1 and TRBJ2-2, with D possibly called TRBD1 or TRBD2 (6 bases each). CDR3 length: 15 residues. The germline V and J ends were trimmed by 0 bases and 4 bases, with 10 bases remaining between them. Germline lookup yields CDR1 SGHRS and CDR2 YFSETQ. The CDR3 sequence is CASSLVGGITGELFF. The CDR3 DNA reads TGCGCCAGCAGCTTGGTAGGGGGGATCACCGGGGAGCTGTTTTTT.

The chain employs TRBV4-1 and TRBJ2-2, with 10 bases aligning to TRBD1. The V gene end was trimmed by 0 bases and the J gene end by 4 bases; junction bases not matched to a gene: 11. This CDR3 has 19 amino acids. The germline V gene has CDR1 MGHRA and CDR2 YSYEKL. CDR3 sequence reads: CASSQDGRQGALATGELFF. The CDR3 bases are TGCGCCAGCAGCCAAGATGGAAGACAGGGGGCCCTCGCCACCGGGGAGCTGTTTTTT.

This clone has just one count. V is TRBV4-1 and J is TRBJ2-2, with TRBD2 identical over 8 bases. The CDR3 contains 20 residues. Germline values: CDR1 MGHRA, CDR2 YSYEKL. J was trimmed by 6 bases and V by 3 bases; bases with no gene match: 21. The CDR3 DNA is TGCGCCAGCAGCCACCACTTAGGACCCGCGGGAGGTATGGGCTCCGGGGAGCTGTTTTTT. Translation: CASSHHLGPAGGMGSGELFF.